Listed below are T cell receptor beta chains from one sample, sequenced in a study of cytomegalovirus exposure and HLA in healthy donors. Here immunoSEQ multiplex PCR was the method, and the copy in TCRdb shows in-frame clones only, minus some. Of 95,000 to 110,000 clones listed, roughly 70% are singletons. What was sequenced was PBMCs. These receptors were obtained from a woman aged 45-65 years in good health and CMV-seronegative. Both conserved end residues are part of each CDR3. D genes are given only for firm matches. Clone size, where shown, is once, few, many, or a class for clones that have expanded.

NA NA TRBJ1-2 TRBV11-2 CASSSENYGYTF TGTGCCAGCAGCTCGGAGAACTATGGCTACACCTTC
NA NA TRBJ2-7 TRBV19 CASSNRDPPYEQYF TGTGCCAGTAGTAACAGGGATCCTCCCTACGAGCAGTACTTC
NA TRBD1 TRBJ1-5 TRBV6-1 CASSGGLGTGSQPQHF TGTGCCAGCAGTGGAGGTTTAGGGACAGGTTCTCAGCCCCAGCATTTT
NA TRBD2 TRBJ2-5 TRBV7-8 CASSSGLAGEKETQYF TGTGCCAGCAGCTCCGGACTAGCGGGGGAGAAAGAGACCCAGTACTTC
NA NA TRBJ2-3 TRBV7-2 CASSLSQGRTDTQYF TGTGCCAGCAGCTTATCTCAGGGAAGGACAGATACGCAGTATTTT
NA TRBD2 TRBJ2-1 TRBV6-1 CASSEDISGRATFF TGTGCCAGCAGTGAAGATATAAGCGGGAGGGCCACGTTCTTC
few TRBD1 TRBJ1-2 TRBV19 CASRPRDRAQGYTF TGTGCCAGTAGACCCCGGGACAGGGCGCAGGGCTACACCTTC
NA TRBD1 TRBJ2-2 TRBV10-3 CAISDPTGGGGELFF TGTGCCATCAGTGACCCGACAGGGGGTGGCGGGGAGCTGTTTTTT
NA TRBD2 TRBJ2-5 TRBV5-6 CASSIGLVKETQYF TGTGCCAGCAGCATCGGACTAGTGAAGGAGACCCAGTACTTC
once NA TRBJ2-2 TRBV7-9 CASSLDTSNTGELFF TGTGCCAGCAGTTTGGACACTTCGAACACCGGGGAGCTGTTTTTT
NA NA TRBJ2-3 TRBV4-2 CASSGQVTDTQYF TGTGCCAGCAGCGGTCAGGTTACAGATACGCAGTATTTT
once NA TRBJ2-5 TRBV11-2 CASSLGTQETQYF TGTGCCAGCAGCTTAGGGACACAAGAGACCCAGTACTTC
NA NA TRBJ2-1 TRBV28 CASMLTGLSYNEQFF TGTGCCAGCATGCTCACAGGGCTCTCCTACAATGAGCAGTTCTTC
NA NA TRBJ2-5 TRBV11-2 CASSSRGSGYQETQYF TGTGCCAGCAGCTCCAGGGGCTCAGGGTACCAAGAGACCCAGTACTTC
few NA TRBJ1-2 TRBV7-9 CASSLQGSDTDGYTF TGTGCCAGCAGCTTACAGGGTTCGGACACAGATGGCTACACCTTC
few TRBD2 TRBJ2-5 TRBV10-3 CAISIIGGRGETQYF TGTGCCATCAGTATAATCGGGGGGAGAGGAGAGACCCAGTACTTC
once NA TRBJ1-3 TRBV14 CASGSGTGNTIYF TGTGCCAGCGGATCGGGTACTGGAAACACCATATATTTT
NA TRBD1 TRBJ2-5 TRBV11-2 CASSPILAGGFKETQYF TGTGCCAGCAGCCCTATTTTGGCAGGGGGCTTCAAAGAGACCCAGTACTTC
once NA TRBJ1-5 TRBV6-5 CASSYNGGSDQPQHF TGTGCCAGCAGTTACAATGGGGGCTCTGATCAGCCCCAGCATTTT
NA TRBD2 TRBJ2-3 TRBV5-1 CASSFTSGGAADTQYF TGCGCCAGCAGCTTCACTAGCGGGGGGGCCGCGGATACGCAGTATTTT
NA TRBD1 TRBJ1-1 TRBV15 CATSRPRQGLHTEAFF TGTGCCACCAGCAGACCCCGACAGGGCTTACACACTGAAGCTTTCTTT
NA TRBD1 TRBJ2-7 TRBV10-3 CAIRGGTGSYEQYF TGTGCCATCAGGGGGGGGACAGGGAGCTACGAGCAGTACTTC
NA NA TRBJ2-7 TRBV28 CASSLLEQYF TGTGCCAGCAGTTTACTCGAGCAGTACTTC
NA TRBD1 TRBJ1-6 TRBV5-4 CASGTGQGFNSPLHF TGTGCCAGCGGAACCGGACAGGGATTTAATTCACCCCTCCACTTT
NA TRBD1 TRBJ2-4 TRBV4-3 CASSQGDRLAKNIQYF TGCGCCAGCAGCCAGGGGGACAGACTAGCCAAAAACATTCAGTACTTC
NA TRBD1 TRBJ2-5 TRBV7-9 CASSQADRGYQETQYF TGTGCCAGTAGCCAGGCGGACAGGGGGTACCAAGAGACCCAGTACTTC
NA NA TRBJ1-4 TRBV7-9 CASSLYSRTNEKLFF TGTGCCAGCAGCCTTTATTCGCGTACTAATGAAAAACTGTTTTTT
NA NA TRBJ1-2 TRBV18 CASSPISEDGYTF TGTGCCAGCTCACCAATTTCGGAGGATGGCTACACCTTC
NA TRBD2 TRBJ2-1 TRBV7-2 CASSLVSGRRNEQFF TGTGCCAGCAGCTTAGTTAGCGGGAGGAGGAATGAGCAGTTCTTC
once TRBD2 TRBJ2-1 TRBV7-9 CASSPGSGGTYNEQFF TGTGCCAGCAGCCCCGGGAGCGGGGGGACTTACAATGAGCAGTTCTTC
once NA TRBJ1-2 TRBV10-3 CAIRSTDSRYGYTF TGTGCCATCAGATCGACAGATTCCCGCTATGGCTACACCTTC
NA TRBD1 TRBJ1-1 TRBV6-4 CASSSQGGTEAFF TGTGCCAGCAGCTCACAGGGGGGTACTGAAGCTTTCTTT
NA NA TRBJ1-2 TRBV6-5 CASSFTTGSNYGYTF TGTGCCAGCAGTTTCACGACAGGTTCTAACTATGGCTACACCTTC
few NA TRBJ2-7 TRBV5-6 CASSFVDSYEQYF TGTGCCAGCAGCTTTGTGGACAGCTACGAGCAGTACTTC
few NA TRBJ2-1 TRBV4-2 CASSQDSWGLNEQFF TGTGCCAGCAGCCAAGACTCCTGGGGGCTCAATGAGCAGTTCTTC
NA NA TRBJ2-2 TRBV27 CASSLRTFGPTGELFF TGTGCCAGCAGTCTCAGGACATTCGGGCCCACCGGGGAGCTGTTTTTT
NA NA TRBJ2-5 TRBV5-8 CASNIRGPKETQYF TGTGCCAGCAATATAAGGGGTCCGAAGGAGACCCAGTACTTC
few NA TRBJ1-6 TRBV6-4 CANPTGNEDLSSSYNSPLHF TGTGCCAACCCAACGGGGAATGAGGACTTAAGTAGCTCCTATAATTCACCCCTCCACTTT
NA TRBD1 TRBJ2-5 TRBV7-2 CASSSGQAEETQYF TGTGCCAGCAGCTCCGGACAGGCCGAAGAGACCCAGTACTTC